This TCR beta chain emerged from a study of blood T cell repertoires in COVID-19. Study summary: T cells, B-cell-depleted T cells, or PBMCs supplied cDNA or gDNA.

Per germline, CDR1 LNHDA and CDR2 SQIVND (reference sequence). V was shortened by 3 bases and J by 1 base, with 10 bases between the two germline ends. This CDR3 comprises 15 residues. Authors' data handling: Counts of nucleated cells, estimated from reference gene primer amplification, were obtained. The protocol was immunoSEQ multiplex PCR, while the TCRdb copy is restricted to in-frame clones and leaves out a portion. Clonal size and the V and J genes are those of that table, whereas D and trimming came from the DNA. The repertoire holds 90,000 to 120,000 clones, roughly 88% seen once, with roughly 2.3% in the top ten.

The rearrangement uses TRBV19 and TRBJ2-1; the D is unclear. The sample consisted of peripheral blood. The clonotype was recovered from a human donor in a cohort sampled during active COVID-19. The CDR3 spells CASSIEARSYNEQFF. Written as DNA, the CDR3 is TGTGCCAGTAGTATCGAGGCCAGATCCTACAATGAGCAGTTCTTC.